What follows are 22 T cell receptor beta chains derived from one specimen sequenced in a study of blood T cell repertoires in COVID-19. Sequenced by immunoSEQ multiplex PCR; TCRdb stores in-frame clones only, minus some. The sample has under 150,000 clones; around 89% are singletons. The sequencing sample was made of peripheral blood. Receptor source: a man over 45 with active or convalescent COVID-19.

The chain combines TRBV28 with TRBJ2-1; 8 bases are shared with TRBD2. This CDR3 comprises 15 residues. Trimming took 5 bases from V and 0 from J; bases not matched to a gene: 3. The germline gives CDR1 MDHEN, CDR2 SYDVKM. CDR3 loop: CASSLSGGSYNEQFF. CDR3 nucleotide sequence: TGTGCCAGCAGTCTGAGCGGGGGCTCCTACAATGAGCAGTTCTTC.

The chain has TRBV5-8 and TRBJ2-2, with TRBD2 matching over 9 bases. The CDR3 length is 17 residues. Germline V gives CDR1 SGHTS, CDR2 YDEGEE. V trimming: 0 bases; J trimming: 7 bases; junction bases outside the gene matches: 10. The CDR3 protein is CASSLALVAGVGGELFF. The CDR3, as DNA: TGTGCCAGCAGCTTGGCCTTGGTAGCGGGAGTTGGCGGGGAGCTGTTTTTT.

This clone was seen a single time. The chain is built from TRBV7-2 and TRBJ1-5; D gene ambiguous. There are 15 residues in the CDR3. Germline CDR1 SGHTA, CDR2 FQGNSA. V lost 1 base, J lost 0 bases, and 7 bases lay in between. The CDR3 reads CASSLGVYSNQPQHF. The CDR3 nucleotides read TGTGCCAGCAGCTTAGGAGTGTATAGCAATCAGCCCCAGCATTTT.

The gene calls are TRBV30 and TRBJ1-4; D uncertain. The CDR3 contains 14 residues. Germline loops: CDR1 GTSNPN, CDR2 SVGIG (reference sequence). Deletions cut 4 bases from V and 6 bases from J, with 15 bases between. The CDR3 coding sequence is TGTGCCTGGACCCTGGGAGGGAACGATGAAAAACTGTTTTTT. Protein sequence: CAWTLGGNDEKLFF.

The chain couples TRBV28 to TRBJ2-5, with D maybe TRBD2 (7 bases). Germline CDR1 and CDR2: MDHEN and SYDVKM. V was pared by 2 bases and J by 4 bases, with 11 bases between. The CDR3 is made up of 14 amino acids. The CDR3 is CASSLEGGSETQYF. The CDR3 DNA follows: TGTGCCAGCAGTTTAGAGGGGGGGTCAGAGACCCAGTACTTC.

This chain connects TRBV5-5 to TRBJ2-5, with 8 bases aligning to TRBD2. CDR1 is SGHKS and CDR2 is YYEKEE in the germline V gene (reference sequence). Losses at the gene ends were 4 bases for V and 1 base for J; bases not matched to a gene: 9. This CDR3 region has 16 residues. CDR3 region: CASSASGRAAQETQYF. The CDR3, as DNA: TGTGCCAGCAGCGCCAGCGGGAGAGCTGCCCAAGAGACCCAGTACTTC.

The chain joins TRBV19 to TRBJ1-1, with no clear D. The CDR3 spans 14 residues. V shed 7 bases and J shed 4 bases, with 16 bases lying between them. Per the germline V gene, CDR1 is LNHDA and CDR2 is SQIVND (reference sequence). As DNA, the CDR3 is TGTGCCAGTACCGCATCCCGAGGTGGCACTGAAGCTTTCTTT. This sequence encodes CASTASRGGTEAFF.

This chain connects TRBV10-3 to TRBJ1-4, with a tentative D call TRBD1 (5 bases). Trimming cost V 6 bases and J 6 bases, with 11 bases left between them. CDR3 length equals 13 residues. Germline values: CDR1 ENHRY, CDR2 SYGVKD. The DNA of the CDR3 is TGTGCCATCAGGGCAGGAGGGGATGAAAAACTGTTTTTT. It yields the protein CAIRAGGDEKLFF.

In its sample, this clone was seen once. The chain is built from TRBV6-5 and TRBJ2-5; TRBD1 matches 9 bases. The CDR3 totals 13 residues. The ends lost 7 bases at V and 5 bases at J; junction bases unmatched: 5. The V gene's germline CDR1 is MNHEY and CDR2 SVGAGI. Here the CDR3 DNA reads TGTGCCAGCAAAACAGGGGGCGCGGAGACCCAGTACTTC. Translated, it gives CASKTGGAETQYF.

V is TRBV28 and J is TRBJ2-7; a weak D match, TRBD1 (7 bases). This CDR3 is 14 amino acids long. Trimming left V 7 bases short and J 0 bases short, with 13 bases between. Germline-derived CDR1 and CDR2 are MDHEN and SYDVKM. The CDR3 DNA reads as TGTGCCAGCACCCAGGGGGGACACTCCTACGAGCAGTACTTC. Translated: CASTQGGHSYEQYF. The whole variable domain, remainder taken from reference TRBV28 and TRBJ2-7, is DVKVTQSSRYLVKRTGEKVFLECVQDMDHENMFWYRQDPGLGLRLIYFSYDVKMKEKGDIPEGYSVSREKKERFSLILESASTNQTSMYLCASTQGGHSYEQYFGPGTRLTVT.

The chain is built from TRBV18 and TRBJ1-1, with 7 bases fitting TRBD1. V lost 3 bases to trimming and J lost 5 bases; unmatched junction nucleotides: 9. Germline V lookup: CDR1 KGHSH, CDR2 LQKENI. This CDR3 spans 15 amino acids. CDR3 sequence reads: CASSPLHNRGTEAFF. CDR3 coding DNA: TGTGCCAGCTCACCCCTCCATAACAGGGGTACTGAAGCTTTCTTT. The full variable domain, in which reference TRBV18 and TRBJ1-1 provide the parts outside the CDR3, is NAGVMQNPRHLVRRRGQEARLRCSPMKGHSHVYWYRQLPEEGLKFMVYLQKENIIDESGMPKERFSAEFPKEGPSILRIQQVVRGDSAAYFCASSPLHNRGTEAFFGQGTRLTVV.

This clone was detected once. The V call is TRBV2, the J call TRBJ2-7; TRBD2 agrees at 12 bases. CDR3 length equals 18 residues. J lost 2 bases, V lost 1 base, and 9 bases had no gene match. Germline V CDR1 and CDR2: SNHLY, FYNNEI. CDR3 nucleotides: TGTGCCAGCAGTGAAGGGACTAGCGGGATTATTGTCCCCTACGAGCAGTACTTC. Encoded protein: CASSEGTSGIIVPYEQYF.

This sequence joins TRBV4-1 and TRBJ1-6; D may be TRBD1 (5 bases). CDR1 is MGHRA and CDR2 is YSYEKL in the germline V gene. The CDR3 is made up of 16 amino acids. V gave up 0 bases and J gave up 6 bases, with 12 bases separating them. The CDR3 region is CASSQEMGRTNSPLHF. CDR3 in DNA: TGCGCCAGCAGCCAAGAGATGGGGCGGACTAATTCACCCCTCCACTTT.

The chain carries TRBV4-1 and TRBJ2-2; 16 nucleotides match TRBD2. Trimming at V came to 5 bases and at J to 1 base, leaving 10 bases not matched to a gene. From germline, CDR1 is MGHRA and CDR2 YSYEKL. This CDR3 has 20 residues. As DNA, the CDR3 is TGCGCCAGCAGCTCGGGACTAGCGGGAGGGCGAGTGGGGAACACCGGGGAGCTGTTTTTT. This encodes CASSSGLAGGRVGNTGELFF.

In its sample, this clone was seen once. The chain links TRBV27 to TRBJ1-4; D perhaps matches TRBD1 (6 bases). Germline V gives CDR1 MNHEY, CDR2 SMNVEV (reference sequence). The CDR3 is made up of 14 amino acids. The germline V and J ends were trimmed by 2 bases and 5 bases, with 9 bases remaining between them. Here the CDR3 DNA reads TGTGCCAGCAGTTTAGGGACACGGAATGAAAAACTGTTTTTT. Translating gives CASSLGTRNEKLFF.

The chain links TRBV5-1 to TRBJ2-5; D remains ambiguous. CDR3 size: 14 residues. V was cut by 0 bases and J by 4 bases, with 10 bases left in between. Germline loops: CDR1 SGHRS, CDR2 YFSETQ. The CDR3 DNA is TGCGCCAGCAGCTTGGAAACCAGAGGAGAGACCCAGTACTTC. Translating gives CASSLETRGETQYF.

The chain links TRBV11-2 to TRBJ2-4, with a tentative D call TRBD2 (6 bases). The germline V and J ends were trimmed by 9 bases and 3 bases, with 18 bases remaining between them. In germline, CDR1 is SGHAT, CDR2 FQNNGV. The CDR3 has 15 residues. CDR3 sequence (DNA): TGTGCCAGTGGGCGGGGAGTGGTGGGCAAAAACATTCAGTACTTC. Translated: CASGRGVVGKNIQYF.

The chain recombines TRBV6-2 or TRBV6-3 with TRBJ2-6, with D possibly being TRBD1 (5 bases). Deletions cut 4 bases from V and 4 bases from J, with 11 bases between. Per the germline V gene, CDR1 is MNHEY and CDR2 is SVGEGT. The CDR3 is 15 amino acids. This CDR3 reads CASSSRVSGANVLTF. The CDR3 DNA follows: TGTGCCAGCAGTTCCAGGGTCTCCGGGGCCAACGTCCTGACTTTC.

The J gene is TRBJ2-7, the V gene TRBV6-6; D gene unclear. Germline CDR1 is MNHNY and CDR2 is SVGAGI (reference sequence). The CDR3 consists of 15 residues. Deletions cut 5 bases from V and 0 bases from J, with 14 bases between. The CDR3 DNA is TGTGCCAGCAGTCTATCCGGAGCCAACTCCTACGAGCAGTACTTC. This translates into CASSLSGANSYEQYF.

This clone showed up just once. The chain carries TRBV19 and TRBJ1-5, with a possible D match to TRBD1 (6 bases). The CDR3 is made up of 13 amino acids. The germline V gene has CDR1 LNHDA and CDR2 SQIVND (reference sequence). Trimming stripped 5 bases from V and 7 bases from J, with 12 bases between. CDR3 sequence: CASSSTGHQPQHF. CDR3 nucleotides: TGTGCCAGTAGTTCTACAGGGCACCAGCCCCAGCATTTT. The whole variable domain, filled in from reference TRBV19 and TRBJ1-5, reads DGGITQSPKYLFRKEGQNVTLSCEQNLNHDAMYWYRQDPGQGLRLIYYSQIVNDFQKGDIAEGYSVSREKKESFPLTVTSAQKNPTAFYLCASSSTGHQPQHFGDGTRLSIL.

The chain uses TRBV19 and TRBJ1-6; 9 bases are a match to TRBD1. From germline, CDR1 is LNHDA and CDR2 SQIVND (reference sequence). The CDR3 is 15 amino acids. V trimming: 5 bases; J trimming: 7 bases; junction bases outside the gene matches: 6. The CDR3 protein is CASSDQGQGNSPLHF. The CDR3 region has the DNA TGTGCCAGTAGTGATCAGGGACAGGGAAATTCACCCCTCCACTTT.

This rearrangement joins TRBV5-1 to TRBJ2-3, with 9 bases lining up with TRBD2. In germline, CDR1 is SGHRS, CDR2 YFSETQ. The CDR3 is 15 amino acids. The trim removed 1 base at V and 6 bases at J, leaving 6 bases unmatched. In DNA form, the CDR3 reads TGCGCCAGCAGCTTGAGTGCGGGAGGGAGGGATACGCAGTATTTT. Its protein product is CASSLSAGGRDTQYF.